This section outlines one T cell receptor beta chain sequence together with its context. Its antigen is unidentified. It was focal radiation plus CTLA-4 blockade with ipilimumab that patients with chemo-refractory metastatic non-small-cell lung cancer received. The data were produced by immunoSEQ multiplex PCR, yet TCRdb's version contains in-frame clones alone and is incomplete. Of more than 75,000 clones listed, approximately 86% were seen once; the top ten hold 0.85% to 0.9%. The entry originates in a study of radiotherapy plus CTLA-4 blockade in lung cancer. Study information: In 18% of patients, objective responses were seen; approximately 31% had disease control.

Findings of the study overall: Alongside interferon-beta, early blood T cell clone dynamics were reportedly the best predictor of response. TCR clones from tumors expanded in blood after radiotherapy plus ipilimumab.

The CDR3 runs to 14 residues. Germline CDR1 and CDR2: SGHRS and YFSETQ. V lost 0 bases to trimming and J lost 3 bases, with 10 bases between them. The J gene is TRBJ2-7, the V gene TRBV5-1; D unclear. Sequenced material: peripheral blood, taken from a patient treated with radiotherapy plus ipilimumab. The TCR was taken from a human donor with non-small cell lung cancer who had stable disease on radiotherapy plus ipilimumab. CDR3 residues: CASSLALASYEQYF. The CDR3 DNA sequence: TGCGCCAGCAGCTTGGCCCTTGCGAGCTACGAGCAGTACTTC. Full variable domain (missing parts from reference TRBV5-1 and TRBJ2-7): KAGVTQTPRYLIKTRGQQVTLSCSPISGHRSVSWYQQTPGQGLQFLFEYFSETQRNKGNFPGRFSGRQFSNSRSEMNVSTLELGDSALYLCASSLALASYEQYFGPGTRLTVT.